One and the same sample provided the 4 T cell receptor beta chains below, sequenced in a study of T-cell memory formation after mild COVID-19. Each CDR3 protein gets one entry after TCRdb re-called the 5' RACE reads with MiXCR. The sample consists of over 350,000 distinct CDR3 sequences, roughly 15% of them appearing once. Source material: PBMCs or a T cell subset sorted from them (not recorded which). The source is a man younger than 30 who had mild COVID-19 (a few samples of this study predate the infection). Cell type and time point are not known.

The sample holds a few counts of this clonotype. The chain joins TRBV11-2 to TRBJ2-3; possibly TRBD1 or TRBD2 for D (5 bases each). This CDR3 spans 21 amino acids. CDR1 SGHAT and CDR2 FQNNGV come from the germline V gene. The ends were cut back, 4 bases at V and 0 bases at J, with 29 bases in the middle. CDR3 residues: CASSSYRVQWGILPSTDTQYF. The CDR3 DNA reads as TGTGCCAGCAGCTCCTATAGGGTGCAATGGGGGATCCTTCCTAGCACAGATACGCAGTATTTT.

This clonotype was seen just once. The junction does not match germline at one end; this may be a read error. This chain connects TRBV7-7 to TRBJ2-3; TRBD2 aligns across 7 bases. Looked up from germline, CDR1 is SSHAT and CDR2 is FNYEAQ (reference sequence). The CDR3 consists of 15 residues. The CDR3 nucleotides are TGTGCTAGCAGCTTATTCGGGAGGAGCACAGATACGCAGTATTTT. This codes for CASSLFGRSTDTQYF. The full variable domain, rest sourced from reference TRBV7-7 and TRBJ2-3, is GAGVSQSPRYKVTKRGQDVTLRCDPISSHATLYWYQQALGQGPEFLTYFNYEAQPDKSGLPSDRFSAERPEGSISTLTIQRTEQRDSAMYRCASSLFGRSTDTQYFGPGTRLTVL.

This sequence joins TRBV28 and TRBJ1-4, with TRBD1 matching 9 bases. CDR3 size: 14 residues. Germline assignment: CDR1 MDHEN and CDR2 SYDVKM. V shed 7 bases and J 7 bases; nucleotides not matched to a gene: 7. The CDR3 DNA sequence: TGTGCCAGCACAACAGGGGGCGCGGGTGAAAAACTGTTTTTT. It is translated as CASTTGGAGEKLFF.

The rearrangement joins TRBV2 to TRBJ2-7; 10 bases are a match to TRBD1. The germline V gene has CDR1 SNHLY and CDR2 FYNNEI. V gave up 4 bases and J gave up 6 bases; unmatched junction bases: 6. CDR3 length: 14 amino acids. This chain's CDR3 is CASSGGTGDGEQYV. CDR3 DNA: TGTGCCAGCAGTGGGGGGACAGGGGACGGCGAGCAGTACGTC.